The present T cell receptor beta chain was sequenced within a study of cytomegalovirus exposure and HLA in healthy donors. PCR employed 60 Vbeta and 13 Jbeta primers. Clones were read by immunoSEQ multiplex PCR, and TCRdb kept only the in-frame ones, dropping some. The top ten hold roughly an eighth of the sample, which has approximately 100,000 clones, around 72% seen once. As to this clone: What it binds is unknown.

Study-level results: One later analysis reportedly identified an Asian-associated ancestry cluster that showed fewer N-insertions than the approximately 700-donor mean.

The CDR3 extends over 14 amino acids. The J segment lost 7 bases and the V segment lost 0 bases, leaving 2 bases of the junction unmatched. Germline CDR1 is SNHLY and CDR2 is FYNNEI. The rearrangement joins TRBV2 to TRBJ2-3, with 9 bases identical to TRBD1. The specimen was PBMCs. This sequence originates from a male donor in good health and CMV-seropositive. In nucleotides, the CDR3 is TGTGCCAGCAGTGAAGCGGGGACAGGGCATACGCAGTATTTT. This translates into CASSEAGTGHTQYF.